The text below deals with one T cell receptor (beta chain). Its antigen is not identified. T-allo10 cells from the graft donor were described as anergic, host-alloantigen-specific, and alloantigen-specific suppressors. Unmatched junction bases numbered 12, after V lost 1 base and J lost 1 base. CDR3 size: 20 residues. Germline V gene sequence: CDR1 SEHNR, CDR2 FQNEAQ (reference sequence). The data originate from a study of type 1 regulatory T cells. Turning to the study itself: This in vitro CD4 product, T-allo10, is enriched for Tr1 cells and alloantigen-specific.

MiXCR was run by TCRdb on the reads, yielding one entry per CDR3 protein. The table lists fewer than 70,000 distinct CDR3 sequences, 63% of them singletons. The sequenced sample was cultured T cells, either the whole culture or a sorted T cell fraction (not recorded which). As for subset: Tr1-enriched cell product generated in vitro against host alloantigens. The receptor was derived from a human donor in good health. The rearrangement uses TRBV7-9 and TRBJ2-6; TRBD2 matches at 8 bases. DNA of the CDR3: TGTGCCAGCAGCTTAGTTGGGGGCGCGCGACTAGCGTCTGGGGCCAACGTCCTGACTTTC. This sequence encodes CASSLVGGARLASGANVLTF.